Below are 24 T cell receptor beta chains sequenced from a single sample in a study of T cell changes during pregnancy in multiple sclerosis. Sequencing was performed with immunoSEQ multiplex PCR; in TCRdb, only in-frame clones are kept and a portion is missing. The sample lists 50,000 to 65,000 clones; around 93% were seen once. The sequencing used CD8+ T cells from peripheral blood mononuclear cells, collected in the second trimester of pregnancy. These receptors all come from a female donor with multiple sclerosis, enrolled in a pregnancy study.

The V gene is TRBV16, the J gene TRBJ2-7; 12 bases match TRBD2. With V trimmed by 4 bases and J by 1 base, 2 bases remained unmatched. CDR3 length: 15 amino acids. Germline V gives CDR1 KGHSY, CDR2 FQNENV. The CDR3 is CASSLGLAGSYEQYF. The CDR3 nucleotides read TGTGCCAGCAGCCTGGGACTAGCGGGTTCCTACGAGCAGTACTTC.

The rearrangement uses TRBV7-9 and TRBJ1-1; TRBD1 matches at 9 bases. Trimming at V came to 5 bases and at J to 9 bases, leaving 13 bases not matched to a gene. CDR1 SEHNR and CDR2 FQNEAQ come from the germline V gene (reference sequence). The CDR3 contains 15 residues. CDR3 loop: CASSADVGTGIQAFF. The CDR3 region has the DNA TGTGCCAGCAGCGCAGACGTGGGGACAGGGATTCAAGCTTTCTTT.

The V and J genes are TRBV13 and TRBJ2-3; the D is unclear. Germline loops: CDR1 PRHDT, CDR2 FYEKMQ (reference sequence). The CDR3 runs 14 residues. V lost 1 base to trimming and J lost 2 bases, with 7 bases between them. DNA for the CDR3: TGTGCCAGCAGCTTAGACAGACCCACAGATACGCAGTATTTT. This gives the protein CASSLDRPTDTQYF.

The rearrangement joins TRBV30 to TRBJ2-3; weak D call: TRBD1 (6 bases). Germline CDR1 GTSNPN, CDR2 SVGIG (reference sequence). This CDR3 is built from 14 residues. The V and J ends lost 8 bases and 3 bases respectively, with 18 bases between them. The chain's CDR3 is CATEEDSPTDTQYF. CDR3 DNA: TGTGCCACAGAGGAGGACAGCCCTACAGATACGCAGTATTTT.

J is TRBJ2-6 and V is TRBV6-5; D is unresolved. The CDR3 runs to 16 residues. The germline CDR1 and CDR2 sequences are MNHEY and SVGAGI. The V end lost 0 bases, the J end lost 1 base, and 7 bases lay between the germline ends. CDR3 nucleotides: TGTGCCAGCAGTTACTCGATAGAATCTGGGGCCAACGTCCTGACTTTC. Residues: CASSYSIESGANVLTF.

The J gene is TRBJ2-7, the V gene TRBV28, with a possible D match to TRBD1 (7 bases). CDR1 and CDR2 from the germline V gene are MDHEN and SYDVKM. There are 15 residues in the CDR3. V lost 6 bases, J lost 3 bases, and 18 bases lay in between. The CDR3 DNA follows: TGTGCCAGCAGCGCACCGCGGGACAGATACTACGAGCAGTACTTC. It is translated as CASSAPRDRYYEQYF.

The chain has TRBV19 and TRBJ2-7; 7 nucleotides agree with TRBD1. V lost 3 bases, J lost 5 bases, and 10 bases stayed unmatched. Germline values: CDR1 LNHDA, CDR2 SQIVND (reference sequence). This CDR3 spans 15 amino acids. This CDR3 is CASSIPGGSYHEQYF. The CDR3 coding sequence is TGTGCCAGTAGTATCCCAGGGGGAAGTTACCACGAGCAGTACTTC.

The rearrangement uses TRBV5-6 and TRBJ2-7, with a tentative D call TRBD2 (6 bases). CDR1 is SGHDT, CDR2 YYEEEE, per germline. This CDR3 is built from 14 residues. The germline V and J ends were trimmed by 0 bases and 3 bases, with 10 bases remaining between them. CDR3 region: CASSLGLADYEQYF. In nucleotides, the CDR3 is TGTGCCAGCAGCTTGGGATTAGCGGACTACGAGCAGTACTTC. The variable domain in full, completed from reference TRBV5-6 and TRBJ2-7, reads DAGVTQSPTHLIKTRGQQVTLRCSPKSGHDTVSWYQQALGQGPQFIFQYYEEEERQRGNFPDRFSGHQFPNYSSELNVNALLLGDSALYLCASSLGLADYEQYFGPGTRLTVT.

V gene TRBV15 combines with J gene TRBJ1-5, with 7 bases lining up with TRBD1. The CDR3 loop spans 15 amino acids. V shed 3 bases and J 4 bases; nucleotides not matched to a gene: 6. Germline CDR1 reads LNHNV; CDR2 reads YYDKDF (reference sequence). The CDR3 DNA reads as TGTGCCACCAGCAGCGACCGGGACAGAAATCAGCCCCAGCATTTT. Translating it yields CATSSDRDRNQPQHF.

This sequence joins TRBV7-8 and TRBJ2-4; D is possibly TRBD1 (6 bases). The ends were cut back, 5 bases at V and 3 bases at J, with 17 bases in the middle. Per germline, CDR1 SGHVS and CDR2 FQNEAQ. CDR3 size: 16 residues. This CDR3 is CASSPQGRRSKNIQYF. The CDR3 DNA follows: TGTGCCAGCAGCCCCCAGGGGCGCAGGAGCAAAAACATTCAGTACTTC.

This chain connects TRBV5-1 to TRBJ1-2, with D unresolved. Per germline, CDR1 SGHRS and CDR2 YFSETQ. V lost 3 bases and J lost 4, with 13 bases in between. The CDR3 is 14 residues long. The CDR3: CASSSAGSIYGYTF. For the CDR3, the DNA is TGCGCCAGCAGCTCCGCGGGCAGTATCTATGGCTACACCTTC.

This chain connects TRBV29-1 to TRBJ1-2; a possible D gene is TRBD1 (6 bases). Trimming pared 5 bases from V and 4 bases from J, leaving 11 bases between. Per germline, CDR1 SQVTM and CDR2 ANQGSEA. This CDR3 contains 12 residues. The CDR3 coding sequence is TGCAGCGTTCTAGACAGGTCCTATGGCTACACCTTC. Its translation is CSVLDRSYGYTF.

This chain connects TRBV5-1 to TRBJ2-5; maybe TRBD1 (6 bases). Germline CDR1 is SGHRS and CDR2 is YFSETQ. V was pared by 2 bases and J by 1 base, with 9 bases between. The CDR3 consists of 14 residues. The CDR3 sequence: CASSFRTAQETQYF. The CDR3 DNA reads TGCGCCAGCAGCTTCCGGACAGCCCAAGAGACCCAGTACTTC. Variable domain in full (rest from reference TRBV5-1 and TRBJ2-5): KAGVTQTPRYLIKTRGQQVTLSCSPISGHRSVSWYQQTPGQGLQFLFEYFSETQRNKGNFPGRFSGRQFSNSRSEMNVSTLELGDSALYLCASSFRTAQETQYFGPGTRLLVL.

The CDR3 region has the DNA TGTGCCAGCAGCTTGTGGGGACAGGGGGACTACGAGCAGTACTTC. This translates into CASSLWGQGDYEQYF. V is TRBV5-4 and J is TRBJ2-7; 11 bases match TRBD1. J lost 3 bases, V lost 1 base, and 3 bases had no gene match. Per germline, CDR1 SGHNT and CDR2 YYREEE (reference sequence). This CDR3 comprises 15 residues. Based on the CDR3 plus reference TRBV5-4 and TRBJ2-7, the full variable domain is ETGVTQSPTHLIKTRGQQVTLRCSSQSGHNTVSWYQQALGQGPQFIFQYYREEENGRGNFPPRFSGLQFPNYSSELNVNALELDDSALYLCASSLWGQGDYEQYFGPGTRLTVT.

V is TRBV25-1 and J is TRBJ2-2, with 8 bases aligning to TRBD1. J was trimmed by 3 bases and V by 3 bases; bases with no gene match: 12. Germline V gene data show CDR1 as MGHDK and CDR2 as SYGVNS. This CDR3 is built from 18 residues. CDR3 coding DNA: TGTGCCAGCAGTGACCCCCGCATCAGGGGGCGCGACACCGGGGAGCTGTTTTTT. It codes for CASSDPRIRGRDTGELFF.

This clone is a singleton in its sample. V gene TRBV27 combines with J gene TRBJ2-1; tentatively, D is TRBD2 (7 bases). Deletions cut 6 bases from V and 6 bases from J, with 15 bases between. The CDR3 spans 14 residues. From germline, CDR1 is MNHEY and CDR2 SMNVEV (reference sequence). The CDR3 sequence: CASSLGGEGNEQFF. The DNA of the CDR3 is TGTGCCAGCAGCCTAGGGGGGGAGGGCAATGAGCAGTTCTTC.

This rearrangement joins TRBV5-6 to TRBJ1-2; D ambiguous. The germline V and J ends were trimmed by 3 bases and 1 base, with 4 bases remaining between them. The germline gives CDR1 SGHDT, CDR2 YYEEEE. CDR3 size: 12 residues. Here the CDR3 reads CASSSGNYGYTF. Here the CDR3 DNA reads TGTGCCAGCAGCTCGGGTAACTATGGCTACACCTTC. The complete variable domain, with remaining parts taken from reference TRBV5-6 and TRBJ1-2, reads DAGVTQSPTHLIKTRGQQVTLRCSPKSGHDTVSWYQQALGQGPQFIFQYYEEEERQRGNFPDRFSGHQFPNYSSELNVNALLLGDSALYLCASSSGNYGYTFGSGTRLTVV.

The chain uses TRBV12-5 and TRBJ2-5, with D perhaps matching TRBD2 (6 bases). The ends were cut back, 8 bases at V and 5 bases at J, with 33 bases in the middle. Germline V gene data show CDR1 as LGHNT and CDR2 as FRNRAP. There are 19 residues in the CDR3. The CDR3 DNA follows: TGTGCTAGTATGGGGGACCGTTTAGCGGCGGGCAGCAGAGGGGAGACCCAGTACTTC. It encodes CASMGDRLAAGSRGETQYF.

This chain joins TRBV30 and TRBJ2-2; tentatively, D is TRBD2 (5 bases). Germline CDR1 and CDR2: GTSNPN and SVGIG (reference sequence). The CDR3 totals 14 residues. V dropped 6 bases and J dropped 2 bases, with 13 bases sitting between them. Here the CDR3 reads CACQAEVNTGELFF. In DNA, the CDR3 is TGTGCCTGTCAAGCGGAAGTAAACACCGGGGAGCTGTTTTTT.

This sequence joins TRBV6-1 and TRBJ2-2; 8 bases align to TRBD1. The J segment lost 7 bases and the V segment lost 1 base, leaving 2 bases of the junction unmatched. The CDR3 is made up of 14 amino acids. Looked up from germline, CDR1 is MNHNS and CDR2 is SASEGT. CDR3 bases: TGTGCCAGCAGTGAAGACAGGGGGAACGGGGAGCTGTTTTTT. Translation: CASSEDRGNGELFF.

This clone has only a few counts. The CDR3 spells CASRESGTSGPQYF. The CDR3 nucleotides are TGCGCCAGCAGAGAATCCGGGACTAGTGGTCCCCAGTACTTC. V is TRBV10-1 and J is TRBJ2-5; 8 bases fit TRBD2. From germline, CDR1 is WNHNN and CDR2 SYGVQD (reference sequence). Trimming at V came to 6 bases and at J to 9 bases, leaving 12 bases not matched to a gene. CDR3 length: 14 amino acids.

This clone was seen a few times. V usage is TRBV19 and J usage is TRBJ1-5, with D unclear. Germline values: CDR1 LNHDA, CDR2 SQIVND (reference sequence). The CDR3 sequence is 12 residues long. Trimming stripped 7 bases from V and 2 bases from J, with 6 bases between. CDR3 coding DNA: TGTGCCAGTAAAACAGGCAATCAGCCCCAGCATTTT. Amino acids: CASKTGNQPQHF.

The V and J genes are TRBV6-1 and TRBJ2-7, with D uncertain. V lost 1 base, J lost 3 bases, and 13 bases lay in between. CDR1 and CDR2 from the germline V gene are MNHNS and SASEGT. The CDR3 length is 15 residues. In nucleotides, the CDR3 is TGTGCCAGCAGTGAAGTGCGCAGGATCAACTACGAGCAGTACTTC. The encoded protein is CASSEVRRINYEQYF.

V and J are TRBV7-9 and TRBJ2-7; 14 bases map to TRBD2. The germline CDR1 and CDR2 sequences are SEHNR and FQNEAQ (reference sequence). Unmatched junction bases numbered 6, after V lost 5 bases and J lost 3 bases. This CDR3 is built from 16 residues. CDR3 sequence: CASSPGTSGGFYEQYF. The CDR3 DNA is TGTGCCAGCAGCCCCGGGACTAGCGGGGGATTCTACGAGCAGTACTTC.